This TCR beta chain stems from a study of T cell changes during pregnancy in multiple sclerosis. The CDR3 sequence is 13 residues long. Germline V gives CDR1 SGHKS, CDR2 YYEKEE (reference sequence). V was pared by 0 bases and J by 7 bases, with 8 bases between. The data were produced by immunoSEQ multiplex PCR, yet TCRdb's version contains in-frame clones alone and is incomplete. The sample has tens of thousands of clones; 85% to 90% are singletons. The V call is TRBV5-5, the J call TRBJ1-5; perhaps TRBD1 as D (5 bases). The starting material was CD4+ T cells from peripheral blood mononuclear cells, obtained in the first trimester of pregnancy. The origin of this receptor is a female donor with multiple sclerosis, enrolled in a pregnancy study. The CDR3 region is CASSLGGWQPQHF. In DNA, the CDR3 is TGTGCCAGCAGCTTGGGGGGCTGGCAGCCCCAGCATTTT. Full variable domain (remainder filled in from reference TRBV5-5 and TRBJ1-5): DAGVTQSPTHLIKTRGQQVTLRCSPISGHKSVSWYQQVLGQGPQFIFQYYEKEERGRGNFPDRFSARQFPNYSSELNVNALLLGDSALYLCASSLGGWQPQHFGDGTRLSIL.